This entry is about one T cell receptor beta chain. The data are from a study of blood T cell repertoires in COVID-19. Study background: Sample material is recorded as cDNA or gDNA derived from T cells, B-cell-depleted T cells, or PBMCs.

This CDR3 region has 14 residues. Germline V gene data show CDR1 as SNHLY and CDR2 as FYNNEI. Trimming pared 4 bases from V and 1 base from J, leaving 10 bases between. In the authors' workflow: The authors estimated nucleated cell counts from reference gene primer amplification. Measured with immunoSEQ multiplex PCR; TCRdb has only the in-frame clones, and not every one. The DNA was the basis for D and trimming; V, J and clone size are from that table. This sample has more than 40,000 clones, with about four fifths found just once. The rearrangement links TRBV2 to TRBJ1-1, with D hard to call. The clonotype originates from a man aged 45-65 years with acute or convalescent COVID-19. Material: peripheral blood. The CDR3 is CASSAPLRNTEAFF. In DNA, the CDR3 is TGTGCCAGCAGTGCCCCCCTAAGGAACACTGAAGCTTTCTTT.